This TCR beta chain was identified during a study of blood T cells in healthy people across ages. In its sample, this clonotype was seen a few times. Using a J-beta primer mix together with a sample-barcoded 5' primer, a second PCR was run for about 6 to 12 cycles. TCRdb re-called the 5' RACE reads with MiXCR, one entry per CDR3 protein. The top ten clones hold over 9% of a sample with about 1.6 million distinct CDR3 sequences, roughly 32% of them seen once. The TCR sequence derives from a woman in her 30s in good health. The sample consisted of blood.

In DNA, the CDR3 is TGTGCCAGCAGTACCGGGACTAGCGGTCACACAGATACGCAGTATTTT. Translating gives CASSTGTSGHTDTQYF. The chain recombines TRBV6-1 with TRBJ2-3; 11 positions match TRBD2. The CDR3 contains 16 residues. V shed 5 bases, J shed 2 bases, and the junction held 6 bases outside the gene matches. CDR1 and CDR2 from the germline V gene are MNHNS and SASEGT.